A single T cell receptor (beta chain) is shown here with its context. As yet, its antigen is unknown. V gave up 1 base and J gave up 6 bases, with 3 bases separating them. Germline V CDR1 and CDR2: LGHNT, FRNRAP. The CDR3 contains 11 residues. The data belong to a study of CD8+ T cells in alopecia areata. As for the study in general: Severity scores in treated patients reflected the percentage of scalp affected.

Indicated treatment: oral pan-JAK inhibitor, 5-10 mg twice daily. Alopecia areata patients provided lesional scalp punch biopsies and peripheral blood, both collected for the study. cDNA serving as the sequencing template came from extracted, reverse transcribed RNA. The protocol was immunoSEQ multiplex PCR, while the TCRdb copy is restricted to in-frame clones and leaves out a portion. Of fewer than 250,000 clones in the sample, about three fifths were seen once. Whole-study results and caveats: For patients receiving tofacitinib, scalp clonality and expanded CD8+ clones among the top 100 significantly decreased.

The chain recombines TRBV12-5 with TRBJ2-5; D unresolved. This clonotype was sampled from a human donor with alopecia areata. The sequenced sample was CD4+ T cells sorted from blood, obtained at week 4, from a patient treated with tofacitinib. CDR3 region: CASGLGQTQYF. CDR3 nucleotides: TGTGCTAGTGGTTTGGGACAGACCCAGTACTTC.